This entry lists 14 T cell receptor beta chains sequenced from one sample in a study of human T cells and chemical hapten exposure. The time point here: pre-sensitization, week 0. The sample's treatment: therapeutic diphenylcyclopropenone sensitization with weekly scalp DPC. It was from unfractionated whole blood that total RNA was extracted. TCRdb used MiXCR to reprocess the RACE reads, holding one entry per CDR3 protein. The table shows almost 35,000 distinct CDR3 sequences, with about 9.3% occurring only once. The sample here was whole blood, taken in connection with sensitization to the hapten diphenylcyclopropenone (DPC). These TCRs come from a man aged 50 to 60 with alopecia areata. Some clones in this sample may be carry-over from other donors' samples.

This clonotype was observed at least ten times. The rearrangement joins TRBV28 to TRBJ2-3, with a tentative D call TRBD1 (6 bases). V lost 4 bases and J lost 4, with 15 bases in between. The CDR3 consists of 15 residues. Germline V gene data show CDR1 as MDHEN and CDR2 as SYDVKM. The CDR3 sequence is CASSWGTGTADTQYF. The CDR3 DNA reads TGTGCCAGCAGTTGGGGAACAGGGACGGCAGATACGCAGTATTTT.

This sequence joins TRBV29-1 and TRBJ2-1; TRBD2 matches at 14 bases. The germline CDR1 and CDR2 sequences are SQVTM and ANQGSEA. V lost 7 bases and J lost 9; bases outside the gene matches: 8. The CDR3 extends over 14 amino acids. CDR3 residues: CSASGLAGESEQFF. CDR3 sequence (DNA): TGCAGCGCCTCGGGACTAGCGGGAGAGAGTGAGCAGTTCTTC.

This clonotype was seen a few times. CDR3 DNA sequence: TGCAGCGTTGTTCAGGGGGTCGGCTCCTACGAGCAGTACTTC. Translated, it gives CSVVQGVGSYEQYF. This chain connects TRBV29-1 to TRBJ2-7; 7 positions agree with TRBD1. This CDR3 is 14 amino acids long. From germline, CDR1 is SQVTM and CDR2 ANQGSEA. V trimming: 4 bases; J trimming: 0 bases; junction bases outside the gene matches: 6.

There are many counts of this clonotype. The V call is TRBV30, the J call TRBJ1-1; the D gene is possibly TRBD1 (5 bases). V was clipped by 0 bases and J by 4 bases, with 9 bases between them. The CDR3 runs to 13 residues. Germline loops: CDR1 GTSNPN, CDR2 SVGIG (reference sequence). This chain's CDR3 is CAWSVQEGTEAFF. The CDR3, as DNA: TGTGCCTGGAGTGTACAGGAGGGCACTGAAGCTTTCTTT.

This clonotype has at least ten counts. The V and J genes are TRBV20-1 and TRBJ1-5; D not resolved. V lost 3 bases and J 7 bases, leaving 10 bases between the germline ends. The CDR3 spans 12 residues. Germline V gene sequence: CDR1 DFQATT, CDR2 SNEGSKA (reference sequence). The CDR3 DNA reads as TGCAGTGCTAGGGAGGGTCCCCAGCCCCAGCATTTT. Translated, it gives CSAREGPQPQHF.

The chain couples TRBV20-1 to TRBJ2-7; D call uncertain. Trimming removed 4 bases from V and 6 bases from J, with 7 bases in between. Looked up from germline, CDR1 is DFQATT and CDR2 is SNEGSKA (reference sequence). The CDR3 has 10 residues. CDR3 sequence reads: CSANAAEQYF. In nucleotides, the CDR3 is TGCAGTGCTAATGCAGCCGAGCAGTACTTC.

The J gene is TRBJ1-2, the V gene TRBV7-9, with 9 bases aligning to TRBD1. This CDR3 has 15 residues. The germline CDR1 and CDR2 sequences are SEHNR and FQNEAQ (reference sequence). The junction had 10 bases not matched to a gene; V was cut back by 4 bases and J by 7 bases. The CDR3 is CASSYLAGTGSGYTF. CDR3 bases: TGTGCCAGCAGCTACCTTGCCGGGACAGGGAGTGGCTACACCTTC.

This chain uses TRBV5-6 with TRBJ1-4, with unresolved D. CDR1 and CDR2 from the germline V gene are SGHDT and YYEEEE. The CDR3 length is 16 residues. With 1 base removed from V and 0 bases from J, the gap between germline ends came to 10 bases. CDR3 residues: CASSLSRSTTNEKLFF. CDR3 coding DNA: TGTGCCAGCAGCTTGTCCCGCAGCACAACTAATGAAAAACTGTTTTTT.

This clonotype was seen at least ten times. The genes are TRBV7-6 and TRBJ1-1, with D unclear. This CDR3 region has 13 residues. Per germline, CDR1 SGHVS and CDR2 FNYEAQ. V lost 5 bases and J lost 1, with 8 bases in between. The CDR3 sequence is CASSNGGNTEAFF. CDR3 DNA sequence: TGTGCCAGCAGCAACGGAGGGAACACTGAAGCTTTCTTT.

This clonotype has just a few counts. This rearrangement joins TRBV28 to TRBJ2-1; the match to TRBD2 covers 8 bases. CDR1 and CDR2 from the germline V gene are MDHEN and SYDVKM. This CDR3 is built from 15 residues. J was trimmed by 9 bases and V by 2 bases; bases with no gene match: 9. The CDR3: CASSLAGGRQGEQFF. Written as DNA, the CDR3 is TGTGCCAGCAGTTTAGCGGGAGGCCGTCAGGGTGAGCAGTTCTTC.

This clonotype was seen a handful of times. The chain uses TRBV10-2 and TRBJ2-3, with 9 positions matching TRBD2. The CDR3 contains 15 residues. V lost 8 bases to trimming and J lost 3 bases; unmatched junction nucleotides: 9. CDR1 is WSHSY, CDR2 SAAADI, per germline. Here the CDR3 DNA reads TGCGCCAGCGTGGGCCTAGCGGGAAGGACAGATACGCAGTATTTT. This encodes CASVGLAGRTDTQYF.

In its sample, this clonotype was seen a few times. This sequence joins TRBV7-9 and TRBJ1-1, with 8 bases that match TRBD1. Losses at the gene ends were 5 bases for V and 6 bases for J; bases not matched to a gene: 2. Germline loops: CDR1 SEHNR, CDR2 FQNEAQ (reference sequence). The CDR3 consists of 12 residues. The DNA for the CDR3 is TGTGCCAGCAGCCCGACAGGGGCTGAAGCTTTCTTT. This encodes CASSPTGAEAFF.

This clonotype has a handful of counts. V and J are TRBV29-1 and TRBJ1-1, with 7 bases that match TRBD1. Germline assignment: CDR1 SQVTM and CDR2 ANQGSEA. After removal of 6 bases from V and 8 bases from J, the junction contained 9 bases not matched to a gene. CDR3 length: 12 amino acids. CDR3 sequence reads: CSVTGAAPEAFF. CDR3 in DNA: TGCAGCGTAACAGGGGCAGCCCCAGAAGCTTTCTTT.

In its sample, this clonotype is medium-sized. This chain joins TRBV7-7 and TRBJ2-1; D is possibly TRBD1 (5 bases). The CDR3 totals 14 residues. Deletions cut 5 bases from V and 4 bases from J, with 12 bases between. Germline V gene data show CDR1 as SSHAT and CDR2 as FNYEAQ (reference sequence). CDR3 in amino acids: CASSPLTGYNEQFF. In DNA, the CDR3 is TGTGCCAGCAGCCCCTTAACAGGATACAATGAGCAGTTCTTC.